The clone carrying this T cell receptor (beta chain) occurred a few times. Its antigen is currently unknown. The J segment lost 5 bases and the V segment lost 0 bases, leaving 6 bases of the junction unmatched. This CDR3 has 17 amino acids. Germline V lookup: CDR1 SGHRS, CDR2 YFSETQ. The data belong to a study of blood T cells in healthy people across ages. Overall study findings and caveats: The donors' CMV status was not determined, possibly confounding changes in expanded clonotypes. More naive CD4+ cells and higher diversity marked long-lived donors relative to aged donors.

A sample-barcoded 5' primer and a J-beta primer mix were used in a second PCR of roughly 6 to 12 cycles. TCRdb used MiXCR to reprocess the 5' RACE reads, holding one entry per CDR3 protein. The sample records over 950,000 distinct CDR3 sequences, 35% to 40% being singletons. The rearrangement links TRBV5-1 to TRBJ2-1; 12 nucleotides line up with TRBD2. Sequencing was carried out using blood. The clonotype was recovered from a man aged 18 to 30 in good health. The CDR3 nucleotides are TGCGCCAGCAGCTTGGCACTAGCGGGGGGAAGGAACAATGAGCAGTTCTTC. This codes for CASSLALAGGRNNEQFF.